This record covers a single T cell receptor beta chain. Its cognate antigen is unknown. The entry originates in a study of T-cell memory formation after mild COVID-19. Study observations and caveats: Mostly located in CM and EM were contracting CD4+ clones, with contracting CD8+ clones located in EMRA.

Each CDR3 protein is one row after TCRdb ran MiXCR on the 5' RACE reads. The profile shows around 80,000 distinct CDR3 sequences, 13% of them singletons. CDR1 LNHDA and CDR2 SQIVND come from the germline V gene (reference sequence). Trimming removed 5 bases from V and 5 bases from J; junction bases left unmatched: 8. This CDR3 contains 14 residues. The sequence was obtained from a man between 18 and 35 years old who had mild COVID-19 (a few samples of this study predate the infection). Cell type and time point are not known. The chain links TRBV19 to TRBJ1-1, with TRBD1 matching 7 bases. Sequencing input: PBMCs or a T cell subset sorted from them (not recorded which). The CDR3 region is CASSRAGGNTEAFF. The DNA of the CDR3 is TGTGCCAGTAGTCGGGCAGGGGGGAATACTGAAGCTTTCTTT.